The source of this T cell receptor beta chain is a study of memory CD4+ T cells and cytomegalovirus serostatus (dated by TCRdb to 2018 to 2020). Study-level background: The roughly 35 healthy Belgian adults in the cohort included 9 who were CMV seropositive and roughly 25 who were CMV seronegative. To replicate a published TCR-based CMV serostatus classifier, the study sequenced CD4+ memory TCRbeta repertoires from a Belgian cohort whose cytomegalovirus serostatus was known. Here is what the overall study found, with its caveats: Of around 150 previously reported CMV-associated TCRbeta sequences, over 65 appeared in the CD4+ memory repertoires, each in one to five individuals. For predicting CMV serostatus, the median bootstrapped AUC was approximately 0.95 using the original framework and about 0.9 using a US-trained random forest. Results were interpreted as suggesting that the CMV-associated TCR signature is largely present in the CD4+ memory repertoire. Only CD4+CD45RO+ memory cells were sequenced, unlike the original study, which covered naive and memory CD4+ and CD8+ populations. The original-framework classifier achieved a median bootstrapped AUC of almost 0.97 with a 95% CI of 0.76-1.00 on the Belgian cohort.

A remark on this clone: The antigen it binds to is not known. It has no much larger one-base neighbor in the sample; base qualities were not kept.

The Quick-DNA Microprep Kit was used to extract genomic DNA from the sorted cells. TCRbeta DNA was amplified with the immunoSEQ hsTCRbeta kit following the manufacturer's protocol. TCRbeta libraries were sequenced on an Illumina MiSeq instrument. The published analysis was carried out like this. Following removal of out-of-frame sequences, 2.3 million or so distinct TCRbeta sequences were retained, with an average of roughly 62,000 per individual. Each individual was scored using the number of 150 to 200 previously reported CMV-associated TCRbeta sequences that the individual carried and the total number of productive distinct TCRbeta sequences. A beta-binomial model was reimplemented in Python, and scikit-learn random forests with default parameters were trained on data from the US cohort. Classifier performance on the Belgian cohort was summarized as median AUC with percentile confidence intervals over 10,000 bootstrap iterations. TCRdb retrieved this table from immuneACCESS and kept in-frame rearrangements only. Not all clones are present; in checked studies, unresolved V genes account for under half, and no reason is known for the remainder. Clonal size and the V and J genes are those of that table, whereas D and trimming came from the DNA. The sample table shows about 50,000 clones, and roughly 73% are seen once. The biggest ten clones account for about 0.6% of the sample.

A FACSAria II was used to sort memory CD4+ T cells, defined as single viable CD3+CD4+CD8-CD45RO+ cells. CMV serostatus was assessed using a Roche Elecsys assay, by which serum IgG against CMV pp150, pp28, p38 and p52 was detected. Following thawing, total CD4+ T cells were enriched through positive selection using CD4 magnetic microbeads. The samples came from a different study that was designed specifically to examine the CD4+ T cell memory repertoire. Following standard operating procedures, peripheral blood mononuclear cells were isolated and cryopreserved, while serum was kept at -80 degrees C. The staining relied on CD3-PerCP (BW264/56), CD4-APC (RPA-T4), CD45RO-PE (UCHT1) and CD8-Pacific Orange (3B5) antibodies, and Sytox blue was used to exclude non-viable cells. From V the trimming removes 3 bases and from J it removes 9 bases, while the gene matches leave 7 bases of the junction unaccounted for. Sequences MRHNA (CDR1) and SNTAGT (CDR2) are obtained from the germline V gene. The CDR3, cysteine through phenylalanine, is 15 amino acids long. Only the CDR3 part of the read is kept: 45 bases, read in frame from the first base.

The sequence was collected from an adult in good health and CMV-seronegative. The sequencing sample was made of memory CD4+ T cells from blood. The sequence joins TRBV6-4 to TRBJ1-6; 8 bases in between match TRBD1. The DNA reads TGTGCCAGCAGTGAGGCCGGGACAGGAGGTTCACCCCTCCACTTT. Translated, this is CASSEAGTGGSPLHF.